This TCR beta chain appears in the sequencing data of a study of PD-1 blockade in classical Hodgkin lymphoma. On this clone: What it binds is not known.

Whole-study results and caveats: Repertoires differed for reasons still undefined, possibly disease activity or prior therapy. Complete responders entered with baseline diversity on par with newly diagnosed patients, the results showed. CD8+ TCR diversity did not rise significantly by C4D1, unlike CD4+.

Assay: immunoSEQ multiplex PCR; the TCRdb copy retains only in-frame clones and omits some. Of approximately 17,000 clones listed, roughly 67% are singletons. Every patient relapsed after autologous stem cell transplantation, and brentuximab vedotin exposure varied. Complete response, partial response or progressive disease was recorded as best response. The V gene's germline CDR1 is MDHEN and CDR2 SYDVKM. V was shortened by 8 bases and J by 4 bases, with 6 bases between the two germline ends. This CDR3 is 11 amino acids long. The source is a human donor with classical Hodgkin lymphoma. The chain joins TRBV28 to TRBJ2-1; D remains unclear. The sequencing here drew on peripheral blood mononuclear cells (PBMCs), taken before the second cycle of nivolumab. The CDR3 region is CASGRYNEQFF. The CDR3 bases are TGTGCCAGCGGTCGTTACAATGAGCAGTTCTTC.